This T cell receptor (beta chain) was captured by sequencing in a study of T cell responses to AZD1222 COVID-19 vaccine. The study, taken as a whole, reports: Baseline seropositivity characterized only six AZD1222 recipients.

The protocol was immunoSEQ multiplex PCR, while the TCRdb copy is restricted to in-frame clones and leaves out a portion. This repertoire shows roughly 100,000 clones, approximately 89% found once; its top ten account for 20% to 25%. Turning to this clone: The antigen is undetermined.

The clonotype comes from an adult in good health. The sample was peripheral blood, taken on day 0 of AZD1222 vaccination.

CDR3 in DNA: TGTGCCAGCAGCTTAGACAGGTCCTACAATGAGCAGTTCTTC. It yields the protein CASSLDRSYNEQFF. This chain connects TRBV7-2 to TRBJ2-1, with D perhaps matching TRBD1 (5 bases). This CDR3 comprises 14 residues. V dropped 1 base and J dropped 1 base, with 5 bases sitting between them. Germline V CDR1 and CDR2: SGHTA, FQGNSA. Full variable domain (missing parts from reference TRBV7-2 and TRBJ2-1): GAGVSQSPSNKVTEKGKDVELRCDPISGHTALYWYRQSLGQGLEFLIYFQGNSAPDKSGLPSDRFSAERTGGSVSTLTIQRTQQEDSAVYLCASSLDRSYNEQFFGPGTRLTVL.